Listed below are T cell receptor beta chains from one sample, sequenced in a study of vaccination effects on CD4 cells after COVID-19. Profiled with immunoSEQ multiplex PCR; TCRdb holds only in-frame clones, not every one. This table holds about 40,000 clones, around two thirds found once. No antigen has been assigned to these receptors. The sample consisted of CD4+ T cells from PBMCs cultured without peptide, taken after COVID-19 vaccination. Receptors originate from a human donor who received a COVID-19 vaccine. The CDR3 runs from the conserved cysteine through the conserved F or W. The order of the fields is clone size, D gene, V gene, J gene, CDR3 DNA, CDR3 protein. A D gene is named only where the DNA matches it firmly. The size of a clone is reported for some rows only, either as once, few or many, or as a class for expanded clones.

size: few
D: NA
V: TRBV5-1
J: TRBJ2-1
DNA: TGCGCCAGCAGCTTAGCAGGGGGGGCTTCCTACAATGAGCAGTTCTTC
CDR3: CASSLAGGASYNEQFF

size: NA
D: TRBD1
V: TRBV4-2
J: TRBJ2-1
DNA: TGTGCCAGCAGCCAGACCGGACAGGGGACACACAATGAGCAGTTCTTC
CDR3: CASSQTGQGTHNEQFF

size: NA
D: TRBD1
V: TRBV6-5
J: TRBJ1-1
DNA: TGTGCCAGCAGGCCACAGGGGCTGAACACTGAAGCTTTCTTT
CDR3: CASRPQGLNTEAFF

size: few
D: TRBD1
V: TRBV27
J: TRBJ2-7
DNA: TGTGCCAGCAGTTTAGGCCTGGGACAGGGAATCCTGCCGTACTTC
CDR3: CASSLGLGQGILPYF

size: NA
D: NA
V: TRBV5-1
J: TRBJ2-5
DNA: TGCGCCAGCAGCTTGGATGGGACCCAGTACTTC
CDR3: CASSLDGTQYF

size: NA
D: NA
V: TRBV9
J: TRBJ2-5
DNA: TGTGCCAGCAGCGGACGAGATAGCCCCCAGTACTTC
CDR3: CASSGRDSPQYF

size: NA
D: NA
V: TRBV19
J: TRBJ1-3
DNA: TGTGCCAGTAGGGCTGGAAACACCATATATTTT
CDR3: CASRAGNTIYF

size: NA
D: NA
V: TRBV7-9
J: TRBJ2-1
DNA: TGTGCCAGCAGCTTAGGATCCGAGGGTCAGTTCTTC
CDR3: CASSLGSEGQFF

size: NA
D: TRBD1
V: TRBV6-5
J: TRBJ1-4
DNA: TGTGCCAGCAAAGGCAGCCGGGACAGGGACGAAAAACTGTTTTTT
CDR3: CASKGSRDRDEKLFF

size: NA
D: NA
V: TRBV20-1
J: TRBJ1-1
DNA: TGCAGTGCTAGTCGAACGAGCACTGAAGCTTTCTTT
CDR3: CSASRTSTEAFF

size: NA
D: NA
V: TRBV9
J: TRBJ2-5
DNA: TGTGCCAGCAGCCAAGGCATGGGGGAGACCCAGTACTTC
CDR3: CASSQGMGETQYF

size: NA
D: TRBD1
V: TRBV18
J: TRBJ1-4
DNA: TGTGCCAGCTCACATAACGACAGGGTGGACGAAAAACTGTTTTTT
CDR3: CASSHNDRVDEKLFF

size: NA
D: NA
V: TRBV27
J: TRBJ1-6
DNA: TGTGCCAGCAGTTTGGGGCAGGTTAATTCACCCCTCCACTTT
CDR3: CASSLGQVNSPLHF

size: NA
D: TRBD1
V: TRBV3-1/TRBV3-2
J: TRBJ2-5
DNA: TGTGCCAGCAGCCGAGCAGGGACAGGACTTCGGACCCAGTACTTC
CDR3: CASSRAGTGLRTQYF

size: NA
D: NA
V: TRBV6-6
J: TRBJ2-1
DNA: TGTGCCAGCAGTCTGGACGGCGGCTCCTACAATGAGCAGTTCTTC
CDR3: CASSLDGGSYNEQFF

size: NA
D: NA
V: TRBV2
J: TRBJ2-1
DNA: TGTGCCACCTTCCGTCTGCGTCACTACAATGAGCAGTTCTTC
CDR3: CATFRLRHYNEQFF

size: NA
D: TRBD1
V: TRBV5-8
J: TRBJ1-2
DNA: TGTGCCAGCAGCTTCCGGGACAGCTCACCTAACTATGGCTACACCTTC
CDR3: CASSFRDSSPNYGYTF

size: NA
D: NA
V: TRBV3-1/TRBV3-2
J: TRBJ1-5
DNA: TGTGCCAGCAGCCCCTCGGGGGGAAATCAGCCCCAGCATTTT
CDR3: CASSPSGGNQPQHF

size: NA
D: TRBD2
V: TRBV18
J: TRBJ2-1
DNA: TGTGCCAGCTCACGTGCCGGGACTAGCGGATACAATGAGCAGTTCTTC
CDR3: CASSRAGTSGYNEQFF

size: NA
D: NA
V: TRBV12-5
J: TRBJ1-1
DNA: TGTGCTAGTGGTTTGAGTAGGGGGAAAGCTTTCTTT
CDR3: CASGLSRGKAFF

size: NA
D: NA
V: TRBV13
J: TRBJ2-3
DNA: TGTGCCAGCGCCTACACAGATACGCAGTATTTT
CDR3: CASAYTDTQYF

size: NA
D: TRBD2
V: TRBV7-9
J: TRBJ2-1
DNA: TGTGCCAGCAGCCCGGGGCTAGCGGGAGCGACTAATGAGCAGTTCTTC
CDR3: CASSPGLAGATNEQFF

size: NA
D: TRBD1
V: TRBV30
J: TRBJ1-5
DNA: TGTGCCTGGAGTTCAGGGACAGGCTCGGCACAGCCCCAGCATTTT
CDR3: CAWSSGTGSAQPQHF

size: NA
D: NA
V: TRBV2
J: TRBJ2-7
DNA: TGTGCCAGCAGTGGTAACTACGAGCAGTACTTC
CDR3: CASSGNYEQYF

size: NA
D: TRBD2
V: TRBV28
J: TRBJ2-3
DNA: TGTGCCAGCAGTTCACCGACTAGCGGGGAGTCGGGTACGCAGTATTTT
CDR3: CASSSPTSGESGTQYF

size: NA
D: NA
V: TRBV11-2
J: TRBJ2-5
DNA: TGTGCCAGCAGCCGCCGATCAGAGACCCAGTACTTC
CDR3: CASSRRSETQYF

size: NA
D: NA
V: TRBV20-1
J: TRBJ2-3
DNA: TGCAGTGCTAGTTTTCGGCGGACTGTGGCAGATACGCAGTATTTT
CDR3: CSASFRRTVADTQYF

size: NA
D: NA
V: TRBV11-2
J: TRBJ1-2
DNA: TGTGCCAGCAGCTTATGGCCCAGGGGATCCCTAACTGGCTACACCTTC
CDR3: CASSLWPRGSLTGYTF

size: NA
D: NA
V: TRBV6-6
J: TRBJ1-1
DNA: TGTGCCAGCAGTTACCACGGAAAGAACACTGAAGCTTTCTTT
CDR3: CASSYHGKNTEAFF

size: NA
D: NA
V: TRBV4-1
J: TRBJ1-6
DNA: TGCGCCAGCAGCCGGAGGATAGGGGGGCAGGGGAATTCACCCCTCCACTTT
CDR3: CASSRRIGGQGNSPLHF

size: NA
D: NA
V: TRBV18
J: TRBJ1-1
DNA: TGTGCCAGCTCACCACGGGCCTCAGGGGTAGATGAAGCTTTCTTT
CDR3: CASSPRASGVDEAFF

size: NA
D: TRBD1
V: TRBV27
J: TRBJ2-1
DNA: TGTGCCAGCAGTCGACAGGGGGTCTCCTACAATGAGCAGTTCTTC
CDR3: CASSRQGVSYNEQFF

size: few
D: TRBD2
V: TRBV5-1
J: TRBJ2-1
DNA: TGCGCCAGCAGCGAACAGGGACTAGCGGGGGGGATAAGGAATGAGCAGTTCTTC
CDR3: CASSEQGLAGGIRNEQFF

size: NA
D: NA
V: TRBV18
J: TRBJ1-1
DNA: TGTGCCAGCTCACCGGTTGCGGGCACTGAAGCTTTCTTT
CDR3: CASSPVAGTEAFF

size: once
D: NA
V: TRBV18
J: TRBJ1-4
DNA: TGTGCCAGCTCACCCAAAATACAGGGCGTTAATGAAAAACTGTTTTTT
CDR3: CASSPKIQGVNEKLFF

size: once
D: NA
V: TRBV21-1
J: TRBJ2-2
DNA: TGTGCCAGCAGCAAAGAGGGGACGGTCGACACCGGGGAGCTGTTTTTT
CDR3: CASSKEGTVDTGELFF

size: NA
D: NA
V: TRBV2
J: TRBJ1-5
DNA: TGTGCCAGCAGTGAAAACAGCTATAGCAATCAGCCCCAGCATTTT
CDR3: CASSENSYSNQPQHF

size: NA
D: NA
V: TRBV18
J: TRBJ1-4
DNA: TGTGCCAGCTCACCGGATGAAAAACTGTTTTTT
CDR3: CASSPDEKLFF

size: NA
D: NA
V: TRBV6-6
J: TRBJ1-4
DNA: TGTGCCAGCAGTTCCAACACCGGGAGGAGGGAAAAACTGTTTTTT
CDR3: CASSSNTGRREKLFF

size: NA
D: NA
V: TRBV6-5
J: TRBJ1-4
DNA: TGTGCCAGCAGAGCATCGGGAACAGGAGGTGAAAAACTGTTTTTT
CDR3: CASRASGTGGEKLFF

size: NA
D: NA
V: TRBV5-1
J: TRBJ1-1
DNA: TGCGCCAGCAGCTCGGGGGCAGGTCCGGAAGCTTTCTTT
CDR3: CASSSGAGPEAFF

size: NA
D: NA
V: TRBV10-1
J: TRBJ1-1
DNA: TGCGCCAGCAGTGAGTCGGATTACTTCAGCGGGACTGAAGCTTTCTTT
CDR3: CASSESDYFSGTEAFF

size: NA
D: NA
V: TRBV3-1/TRBV3-2
J: TRBJ1-6
DNA: TGTGCCAGCAGTCCCTTTTCAAATTCACCCCTCCACTTT
CDR3: CASSPFSNSPLHF

size: NA
D: TRBD1
V: TRBV4-2
J: TRBJ2-5
DNA: TGTGCCAGCAGCCAGCCCCCGGGACAGGGACAAGAGACCCAGTACTTC
CDR3: CASSQPPGQGQETQYF

size: few
D: TRBD1
V: TRBV10-3
J: TRBJ1-5
DNA: TGTGCCACGGGACAGTTCAATCAGCCCCAGCATTTT
CDR3: CATGQFNQPQHF

size: NA
D: NA
V: TRBV30
J: TRBJ1-2
DNA: TGTGCCTGGAGTGTACGGGTAGGGGCGTATGGCTACACCTTC
CDR3: CAWSVRVGAYGYTF

size: NA
D: TRBD1
V: TRBV7-7
J: TRBJ2-5
DNA: TGTGCCAGCAGCTTGTTCAGTCAAAGGACAGGGATGGAGACCCAGTACTTC
CDR3: CASSLFSQRTGMETQYF

size: NA
D: NA
V: TRBV2
J: TRBJ1-1
DNA: TGTGCCAGCAGTGAAGGGACAAGAGAAGCTTTCTTT
CDR3: CASSEGTREAFF

size: NA
D: NA
V: TRBV5-5
J: TRBJ1-3
DNA: TGTGCCAGCAGCGTCGACACTGGAAACACCATATATTTT
CDR3: CASSVDTGNTIYF

size: NA
D: NA
V: TRBV27
J: TRBJ1-1
DNA: TGTGCCAGCAGTTTAAGGGAGGGGAGGAACACTGAAGCTTTCTTT
CDR3: CASSLREGRNTEAFF

size: once
D: NA
V: TRBV19
J: TRBJ1-2
DNA: TGTGCCAGTAGTACCGGACGGGTTCTCTATGGCTACACCTTC
CDR3: CASSTGRVLYGYTF

size: once
D: NA
V: TRBV2
J: TRBJ1-1
DNA: TGTGCCAGCAACGGCGGCTTTGGGGGCGGCACTGAAGCTTTCTTT
CDR3: CASNGGFGGGTEAFF

size: NA
D: TRBD1
V: TRBV2
J: TRBJ1-2
DNA: TGTGCCAGCCGAAGGACTTGGACAGGGGATGGCTACACCTTC
CDR3: CASRRTWTGDGYTF

size: NA
D: NA
V: TRBV5-6
J: TRBJ2-5
DNA: TGTGCCAGCAGCCCACGCTGGACAGAAGAACAAGAGACCCAGTACTTC
CDR3: CASSPRWTEEQETQYF

size: few
D: NA
V: TRBV14
J: TRBJ2-7
DNA: TGTGCCAGCAGCCACCTGGGAGGTCCCTACGAGCAGTACTTC
CDR3: CASSHLGGPYEQYF

size: NA
D: NA
V: TRBV5-1
J: TRBJ1-3
DNA: TGCGCCAGCAGCTTGGAGGCAGCTGGAAACACCATATATTTT
CDR3: CASSLEAAGNTIYF

size: NA
D: NA
V: TRBV19
J: TRBJ1-5
DNA: TGTGCCAGTAACTTATTCGTAGACAATCAGCCCCAGCATTTT
CDR3: CASNLFVDNQPQHF